A single sample is the source of the 17 T cell receptor beta chains below, sequenced in a study of T cell responses to AZD1222 COVID-19 vaccine. Profiled with immunoSEQ multiplex PCR; TCRdb holds only in-frame clones, not every one. The sample lists fewer than 150,000 clones; 70% to 90% were seen once. The specimen comprised peripheral blood, sampled on day 0 of AZD1222 vaccination. The receptors shown here come from an adult in good health.

This clone has only a few counts. The chain couples TRBV6-4 to TRBJ1-2; no reliable D call. CDR1 is MRHNA, CDR2 SNTAGT, per germline. CDR3 length equals 14 residues. The V end lost 6 bases, the J end lost 0 bases, and 11 bases lay between the germline ends. The CDR3 spells CASRNREPNYGYTF. CDR3 coding DNA: TGTGCCAGCAGGAACAGAGAGCCTAACTATGGCTACACCTTC.

The V call is TRBV28, the J call TRBJ1-2, with 7 bases fitting TRBD1. Germline V lookup: CDR1 MDHEN, CDR2 SYDVKM. There are 13 residues in the CDR3. V lost 2 bases, J lost 7 bases, and 4 bases stayed unmatched. In DNA form, the CDR3 reads TGTGCCAGCAGTTTAAAGGGGGCGCTTGGCTACACCTTC. Amino acids: CASSLKGALGYTF.

V gene TRBV25-1 combines with J gene TRBJ1-4, with TRBD1 identical over 8 bases. The CDR3 is 13 amino acids. Per germline, CDR1 MGHDK and CDR2 SYGVNS. V lost 8 bases and J lost 2; bases outside the gene matches: 1. This CDR3 reads CASAGGTNEKLFF. DNA for the CDR3: TGTGCCAGCGCAGGGGGCACTAATGAAAAACTGTTTTTT. The variable domain in full, completed from reference TRBV25-1 and TRBJ1-4, reads EADIYQTPRYLVIGTGKKITLECSQTMGHDKMYWYQQDPGMELHLIHYSYGVNSTEKGDLSSESTVSRIRTEHFPLTLESARPSHTSQYLCASAGGTNEKLFFGSGTQLSVL.

The chain joins TRBV5-6 to TRBJ2-5; 9 bases agree with TRBD1. V trimming: 2 bases; J trimming: 4 bases; junction bases outside the gene matches: 18. The germline CDR1 and CDR2 sequences are SGHDT and YYEEEE. This CDR3 comprises 19 residues. CDR3 in DNA: TGTGCCAGCAGCTTCGGGACAGGGTCCCGAAGGGGTTCGGGAGAGACCCAGTACTTC. Its protein is CASSFGTGSRRGSGETQYF.

The V call is TRBV19, the J call TRBJ1-5; TRBD1 matches 7 bases. The CDR3 spans 14 residues. Germline V lookup: CDR1 LNHDA, CDR2 SQIVND (reference sequence). V was pared by 3 bases and J by 8 bases, with 7 bases of the junction left unmatched. This CDR3 reads CASSMGLGGEPQHF. The CDR3 DNA is TGTGCCAGTAGTATGGGGTTAGGGGGCGAGCCCCAGCATTTT.

This clone appeared a single time. The chain joins TRBV7-9 to TRBJ1-2; possibly TRBD1 for D (6 bases). The CDR3 is 14 residues long. V was cut by 0 bases and J by 4 bases, with 9 bases left in between. Germline-derived CDR1 and CDR2 are SEHNR and FQNEAQ (reference sequence). As DNA, the CDR3 is TGTGCCAGCAGCTTAGCGTGGACAGCCTATGGCTACACCTTC. This encodes CASSLAWTAYGYTF.

The CDR3 nucleotides read TGTGCCAGCAGTTTGGCGGGACTATACAATGAGCAGTTCTTC. Protein product: CASSLAGLYNEQFF. The rearrangement joins TRBV27 to TRBJ2-1, with TRBD2 matching 7 bases. The germline V gene has CDR1 MNHEY and CDR2 SMNVEV (reference sequence). The CDR3 is made up of 14 amino acids. J was trimmed by 4 bases and V by 3 bases; bases with no gene match: 3.

This clone was seen more than once but under ten times. The chain recombines TRBV28 with TRBJ1-2; D remains unclear. CDR3 length: 13 amino acids. The germline V and J ends were trimmed by 2 bases and 8 bases, with 12 bases remaining between them. Per the germline V gene, CDR1 is MDHEN and CDR2 is SYDVKM. The CDR3 loop is CASSLPPNVGYTF. CDR3 coding DNA: TGTGCCAGCAGTTTACCCCCGAATGTGGGCTACACCTTC.

This chain joins TRBV19 and TRBJ1-1; the match to TRBD1 covers 10 bases. The V and J ends lost 5 bases and 7 bases, in that order; junction bases with no gene match: 7. This CDR3 spans 14 amino acids. Germline V gives CDR1 LNHDA, CDR2 SQIVND (reference sequence). In nucleotides, the CDR3 is TGTGCCAGTAGTTGGGACAGGGGAGCTAGTGAAGCTTTCTTT. Translating it yields CASSWDRGASEAFF.

The V gene is TRBV6-5, the J gene TRBJ1-5; D not resolved. The CDR3 extends over 15 amino acids. Trimming cost V 2 bases and J 0 bases, with 8 bases left between them. Germline values: CDR1 MNHEY, CDR2 SVGAGI. CDR3 coding DNA: TGTGCCAGCAGTTACCAGGCCTATAGCAATCAGCCCCAGCATTTT. Translating gives CASSYQAYSNQPQHF.

V and J are TRBV9 and TRBJ2-2; D call uncertain. This CDR3 is built from 13 residues. V shed 4 bases and J shed 7 bases, with 11 bases lying between them. Germline CDR1 and CDR2: SGDLS and YYNGEE. The CDR3 DNA reads TGTGCCAGCAGCCCGCCAAACCGCGGGGAGCTGTTTTTT. Its translation: CASSPPNRGELFF. The full variable domain, its missing parts supplied by reference TRBV9 and TRBJ2-2, is DSGVTQTPKHLITATGQRVTLRCSPRSGDLSVYWYQQSLDQGLQFLIQYYNGEERAKGNILERFSAQQFPDLHSELNLSSLELGDSALYFCASSPPNRGELFFGEGSRLTVL.

This clone is a singleton in its sample. The chain carries TRBV4-2 and TRBJ1-3; 8 bases line up with TRBD1. The V gene's germline CDR1 is LGHNA and CDR2 YNFKEQ. The junction had 5 bases not matched to a gene; V was cut back by 1 base and J by 0 bases. CDR3 length equals 17 residues. CDR3 DNA sequence: TGTGCCAGCAGCCAAGCCCCACAGGGGGACTCTGGAAACACCATATATTTT. Encoded protein: CASSQAPQGDSGNTIYF.

The chain links TRBV7-2 to TRBJ2-3; tentatively, D is TRBD1 (6 bases). CDR3 size: 16 residues. Germline CDR1 SGHTA, CDR2 FQGNSA. V lost 2 bases and J 6 bases, leaving 18 bases between the germline ends. As DNA, the CDR3 is TGTGCCAGCAGCTTAACCCCAGGACAGATGGGGGATACGCAGTATTTT. As protein: CASSLTPGQMGDTQYF.

Here the CDR3 reads CASSYSRGFGGGYTF. The CDR3 DNA is TGTGCCAGCAGTTACTCGCGGGGATTTGGAGGTGGCTACACCTTC. The J gene is TRBJ1-2, the V gene TRBV6-2 or TRBV6-3; D is unresolved. The CDR3 covers 15 residues. Looked up from germline, CDR1 is MNHEY and CDR2 is SVGEGT. Trimming stripped 0 bases from V and 7 bases from J, with 15 bases between.

V and J are TRBV6-2 or TRBV6-3 and TRBJ1-6; 7 nucleotides line up with TRBD1. Trimming removed 4 bases from V and 10 bases from J; junction bases left unmatched: 16. This CDR3 has 17 amino acids. Germline values: CDR1 MNHEY, CDR2 SVGEGT. The CDR3 loop is CASSLLGGSQGTSPLHF. The CDR3 DNA reads as TGTGCCAGCAGTTTGTTAGGGGGCAGCCAAGGTACCTCACCCCTCCACTTT.

The rearrangement links TRBV6-4 to TRBJ1-2, with 8 bases aligning to TRBD1. There are 13 residues in the CDR3. CDR1 and CDR2 (germline): MRHNA, SNTAGT. The junction had 5 bases not matched to a gene; V was cut back by 6 bases and J by 5 bases. The chain's CDR3 is CASRGQAEYGYTF. CDR3 nucleotides: TGTGCCAGCAGGGGACAGGCCGAATATGGCTACACCTTC.

This clone has only one observation. This chain uses TRBV19 with TRBJ2-7, with D hard to call. This CDR3 is built from 13 residues. Germline V lookup: CDR1 LNHDA, CDR2 SQIVND (reference sequence). The V end lost 0 bases, the J end lost 4 bases, and 7 bases lay between the germline ends. CDR3 amino acids: CASSIESEYEQYF. The CDR3 coding sequence is TGTGCCAGTAGTATAGAGTCGGAATACGAGCAGTACTTC.